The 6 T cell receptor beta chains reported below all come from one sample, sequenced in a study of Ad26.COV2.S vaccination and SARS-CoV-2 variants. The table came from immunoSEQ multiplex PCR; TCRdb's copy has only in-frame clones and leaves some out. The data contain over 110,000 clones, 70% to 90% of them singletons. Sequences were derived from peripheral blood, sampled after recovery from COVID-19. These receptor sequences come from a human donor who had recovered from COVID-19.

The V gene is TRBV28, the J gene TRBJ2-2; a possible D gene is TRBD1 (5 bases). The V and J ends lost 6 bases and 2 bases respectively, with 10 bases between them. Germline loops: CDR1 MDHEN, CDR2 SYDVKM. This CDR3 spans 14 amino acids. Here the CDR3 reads CASRADRNTGELFF. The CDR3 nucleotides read TGTGCCAGCAGGGCCGACAGAAACACCGGGGAGCTGTTTTTT.

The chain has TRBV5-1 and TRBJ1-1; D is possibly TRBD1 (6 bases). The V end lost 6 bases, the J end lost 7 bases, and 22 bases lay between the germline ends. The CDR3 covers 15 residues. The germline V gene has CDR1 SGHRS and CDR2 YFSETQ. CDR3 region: CASTRDGGRGFEAFF. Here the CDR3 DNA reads TGCGCCAGCACCCGGGACGGGGGCCGGGGCTTTGAAGCTTTCTTT.

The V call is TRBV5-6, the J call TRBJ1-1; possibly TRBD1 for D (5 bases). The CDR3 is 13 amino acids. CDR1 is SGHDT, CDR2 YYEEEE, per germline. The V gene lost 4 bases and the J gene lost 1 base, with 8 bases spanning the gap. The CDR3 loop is CASSPGTNTEAFF. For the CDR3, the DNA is TGTGCCAGCAGCCCCGGGACGAACACTGAAGCTTTCTTT.

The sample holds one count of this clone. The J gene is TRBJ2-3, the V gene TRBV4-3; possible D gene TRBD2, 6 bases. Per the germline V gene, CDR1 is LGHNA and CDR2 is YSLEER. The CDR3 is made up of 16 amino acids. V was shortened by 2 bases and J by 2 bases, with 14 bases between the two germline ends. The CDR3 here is CASSQFPGGTTDTQYF. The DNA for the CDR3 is TGCGCCAGCAGCCAATTTCCCGGGGGTACCACAGATACGCAGTATTTT.

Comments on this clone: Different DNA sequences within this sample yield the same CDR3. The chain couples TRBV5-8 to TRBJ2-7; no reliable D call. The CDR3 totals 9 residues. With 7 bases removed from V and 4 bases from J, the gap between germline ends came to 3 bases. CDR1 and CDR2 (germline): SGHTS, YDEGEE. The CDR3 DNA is TGTGCCAGCTCTTACGAGCAGTACTTC. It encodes CASSYEQYF. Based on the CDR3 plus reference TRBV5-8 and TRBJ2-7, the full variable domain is EAGVTQSPTHLIKTRGQQATLRCSPISGHTSVYWYQQALGLGLQFLLWYDEGEERNRGNFPPRFSGRQFPNYSSELNVNALELEDSALYLCASSYEQYFGPGTRLTVT.

The CDR3 region is CASSLAPRTAYEQYF. The CDR3 bases are TGTGCCAGCAGTTTGGCCCCGAGGACAGCCTACGAGCAGTACTTC. The rearrangement uses TRBV28 and TRBJ2-7; the D gene is possibly TRBD1 (6 bases). The CDR3 runs 15 residues. Germline lookup yields CDR1 MDHEN and CDR2 SYDVKM. V dropped 3 bases and J dropped 2 bases, with 14 bases sitting between them.